Below, 8 T cell receptor beta chains from the same sample are listed, as sequenced in a study of blood T cell repertoires in COVID-19. Clones were sequenced by immunoSEQ multiplex PCR, and TCRdb holds only the in-frame ones, with some missing. The sample carries approximately 210,000 clones, 88% recorded once. The sample comprised peripheral blood. The receptors derive from a man aged 35 to 55 with acute or convalescent COVID-19.

V and J are TRBV7-4 and TRBJ1-2, with D perhaps TRBD1 (6 bases). The CDR3 is made up of 19 amino acids. The germline gives CDR1 SGHVT, CDR2 SQSDAQ. V was trimmed by 4 bases and J by 1 base, leaving 25 bases between them. The CDR3 DNA is TGTGCCAGCAGCTCCTTAGTGGCCACTCAGGGGAGAAGTAACTATGGCTACACCTTC. This translates into CASSSLVATQGRSNYGYTF.

This chain links TRBV6-1 with TRBJ1-2; unclear D gene. The CDR3 spans 14 residues. The V gene's germline CDR1 is MNHNS and CDR2 SASEGT. The V end lost 3 bases, the J end lost 8 bases, and 16 bases lay between the germline ends. In nucleotides, the CDR3 is TGTGCCAGCAGTGAGAACTGGACTCCCGCGGGCTACACCTTC. Its protein product is CASSENWTPAGYTF.

The chain's CDR3 is CASHGGRSGSSYEQYF. CDR3 DNA sequence: TGTGCCAGCCACGGGGGGCGAAGCGGGAGCTCCTACGAGCAGTACTTC. V and J are TRBV5-8 and TRBJ2-7; 8 nucleotides align to TRBD2. Germline trimming cut 7 bases from V and 0 bases from J; bases unmatched to any gene: 12. The CDR3 has 16 residues. Germline loops: CDR1 SGHTS, CDR2 YDEGEE.

This clone was observed a handful of times. The chain has TRBV6-4 and TRBJ2-1, with 7 bases lining up with TRBD2. CDR3 length equals 15 residues. The V gene end was trimmed by 2 bases and the J gene end by 4 bases; junction bases not matched to a gene: 5. CDR1 and CDR2 (germline): MRHNA, SNTAGT. This CDR3 is CASSDGGEAYNEQFF. The CDR3 DNA sequence: TGTGCCAGCAGTGACGGGGGGGAAGCATACAATGAGCAGTTCTTC.

This clone was recorded only once. The chain has TRBV29-1 and TRBJ2-1; TRBD2 agrees at 10 bases. CDR3 length equals 14 residues. V was clipped by 7 bases and J by 10 bases; unmatched bases: 13. The germline gives CDR1 SQVTM, CDR2 ANQGSEA. CDR3 coding DNA: TGCAGCGGTACAACGGGACTAGCGACTCGGGAGCAGTTCTTC. This translates into CSGTTGLATREQFF.

This chain's CDR3 is CASSRGQGNNQPQHF. The CDR3 DNA reads TGTGCCAGCAGTCGCGGACAGGGTAATAATCAGCCCCAGCATTTT. The rearrangement links TRBV27 to TRBJ1-5; 8 bases agree with TRBD1. V shed 5 bases and J 4 bases; nucleotides not matched to a gene: 7. Per germline, CDR1 MNHEY and CDR2 SMNVEV (reference sequence). The CDR3 is 15 residues long.

The chain carries TRBV7-2 and TRBJ2-3, with 7 positions matching TRBD1. Germline V gene lookup returns CDR1 SGHTA and CDR2 FQGNSA. The V gene end was trimmed by 5 bases and the J gene end by 6 bases; junction bases not matched to a gene: 11. This CDR3 contains 15 residues. CDR3 in amino acids: CASSRRDRVRDTQYF. The DNA of the CDR3 is TGTGCCAGCAGCCGCCGCGACAGGGTACGGGATACGCAGTATTTT.

The chain uses TRBV6-5 and TRBJ2-5, with 10 bases lining up with TRBD1. Germline V gene data show CDR1 as MNHEY and CDR2 as SVGAGI. The CDR3 has 15 amino acids. V was clipped by 6 bases and J by 5 bases; unmatched bases: 9. CDR3 amino acids: CASSRGTGVGETQYF. Here the CDR3 DNA reads TGTGCCAGCAGCCGCGGGACAGGGGTTGGGGAGACCCAGTACTTC.